These 32 T cell receptor beta chains originate from one sample sequenced in a study of read filtering for tumor transcriptome and immune sequencing. From roughly 390 ng of RNA, a library with molecular barcoded alpha/delta and beta/gamma adaptors was made. TCRdb re-derived calls from the reads in MiXCR, one entry per CDR3 protein. The sample lists tens of thousands of distinct CDR3 sequences, roughly 19% occurring once. The sequenced material came from a population of CD138-negative cells sorted from bone marrow. Every receptor here comes from a donor aged 40 or older with multiple myeloma.

V gene TRBV5-1 combines with J gene TRBJ2-5; the D call may be TRBD1 or TRBD2 (5 bases each). The CDR3 has 15 amino acids. CDR1 SGHRS and CDR2 YFSETQ come from the germline V gene. Between the trimmed V and J ends, which lost 3 bases and 9 bases, there was a span of 21 bases. CDR3 nucleotide sequence: TGCGCCAGCAGCTCCCGGGACCCGAATTCGGAGGCCCAGTACTTC. Amino acid sequence: CASSSRDPNSEAQYF.

This clonotype was counted ten times or more. This chain links TRBV12-3 or TRBV12-4 with TRBJ1-1; D is unresolved. The V end lost 6 bases, the J end lost 0 bases, and 11 bases lay between the germline ends. The length of the CDR3 is 14 residues. The CDR3 region has the DNA TGTGCCAGCAGCGCGTTGGTCATGAACACTGAAGCTTTCTTT. Its translation is CASSALVMNTEAFF.

With regard to this clonotype: With a far larger clone one base away, a read error is the likely cause. V and J are TRBV7-6 and TRBJ2-1, with D maybe TRBD2 (5 bases). CDR1 SGHVS and CDR2 FNYEAQ come from the germline V gene. This CDR3 has 13 residues. CDR3 nucleotides: TGTACCAGCAGCTTAAAGGGAGTCGGTGAGCAGTTCTTC. Translated: CTSSLKGVGEQFF.

This clonotype was counted between two and nine times. This chain uses TRBV13 with TRBJ1-4; no clear D gene. The CDR3 totals 14 residues. Germline-derived CDR1 and CDR2 are PRHDT and FYEKMQ (reference sequence). V gave up 1 base and J gave up 4 bases, with 7 bases separating them. This CDR3 is CASSLERDNEKLFF. Written as DNA, the CDR3 is TGTGCCAGCAGCTTAGAACGGGATAATGAAAAACTGTTTTTT.

Notes on this clonotype: A much larger clone is a single base away; this may be a read error. V and J are TRBV6-1 and TRBJ1-4, with 8 nucleotides matching TRBD1. This CDR3 spans 16 amino acids. Germline CDR1 and CDR2: MNHNS and SASEGT. The DNA for the CDR3 is TGTCCCACCTCGCTCGGACAGGGTGGGACTAATGAAAAACTGTTTTTT. Its protein is CPTSLGQGGTNEKLFF.

This clonotype turned up a few times. This chain links TRBV12-3 or TRBV12-4 with TRBJ2-5, with D perhaps given as TRBD1 or TRBD2 (6 bases each). The V gene lost 5 bases and the J gene lost 5 bases, with 21 bases spanning the gap. This CDR3 is 16 amino acids long. The CDR3 loop is CASSGGTPSRRETQYF. The CDR3 nucleotides read TGTGCCAGCAGTGGGGGGACACCCTCCCGACGGGAGACCCAGTACTTC.

This clonotype was found many times. V usage is TRBV12-3 or TRBV12-4 and J usage is TRBJ2-5; no clear D gene. Trimming took 5 bases from V and 2 from J, leaving 12 bases between them. The CDR3 is made up of 14 amino acids. The CDR3 loop is CASSHPNTQETQYF. CDR3 coding DNA: TGTGCCAGCAGTCACCCAAATACTCAAGAGACCCAGTACTTC.

This clonotype was seen only a few times. The V gene is TRBV10-3, the J gene TRBJ2-7, with no clear D. This CDR3 is built from 14 residues. V was pared by 3 bases and J by 6 bases, with 15 bases between. The germline V gene has CDR1 ENHRY and CDR2 SYGVKD. This CDR3 is CAISEGQLGIEQYF. CDR3 coding DNA: TGTGCCATCAGTGAAGGGCAGTTAGGAATCGAGCAGTACTTC.

This clonotype appeared a few times. This chain connects TRBV4-1 to TRBJ1-2; D is unresolved. Germline V gene lookup returns CDR1 MGHRA and CDR2 YSYEKL. The CDR3 totals 14 residues. V dropped 3 bases and J dropped 4 bases, with 12 bases sitting between them. The CDR3 DNA follows: TGCGCCAGCAGCCATTTGGACGGTGGCTATGGCTACACCTTC. It encodes CASSHLDGGYGYTF.

This clonotype was observed many times. This chain uses TRBV6-5 with TRBJ2-1, with 12 positions matching TRBD2. The trim removed 6 bases at V and 9 bases at J, leaving 15 bases unmatched. CDR3 length: 17 amino acids. Germline CDR1 reads MNHEY; CDR2 reads SVGAGI. CDR3 sequence reads: CASSPGLAGFGFTEQFF. For the CDR3, the DNA is TGTGCCAGCAGCCCTGGACTAGCGGGGTTTGGGTTCACTGAGCAGTTCTTC.

This clonotype was counted ten times or more. The V gene is TRBV10-3, the J gene TRBJ2-1, with a possible D match to TRBD1 (6 bases). The CDR3 loop spans 14 amino acids. V dropped 6 bases and J dropped 0 bases, with 9 bases sitting between them. Germline values: CDR1 ENHRY, CDR2 SYGVKD. This chain's CDR3 is CAISRDTSYNEQFF. The CDR3 DNA is TGTGCCATCAGCCGGGACACCTCCTACAATGAGCAGTTCTTC.

This clonotype was seen more than once but under ten times. V is TRBV3-1 and J is TRBJ2-2; D is unclear. CDR1 is LGHDT, CDR2 YNNKEL, per germline (reference sequence). The CDR3 consists of 15 residues. V lost 4 bases and J lost 7, with 16 bases in between. DNA for the CDR3: TGTGCCAGCAGCCCTCATGAAGGGAATATCGGGGAGCTGTTTTTT. Translated: CASSPHEGNIGELFF.

This clonotype has only a few counts. This may be a read error, as it is one base from a much larger clone. The final CDR3 position lacks the conserved phenylalanine or tryptophan, pointing to a likely read error. This chain joins TRBV12-3 or TRBV12-4 and TRBJ1-1, with 7 bases fitting TRBD1. This CDR3 is built from 13 residues. V lost 5 bases and J lost 4; bases outside the gene matches: 4. The CDR3, as DNA: TGTGCCAGCAGTACGCAGGGGGGCACTGAAGCTTTCCTT. Residues: CASSTQGGTEAFL.

This clonotype was counted at least ten times. V is TRBV11-2 and J is TRBJ2-2; D may correspond to TRBD1 or TRBD2 (6 bases each). The CDR3 covers 14 residues. Germline CDR1 SGHAT, CDR2 FQNNGV. Trimming left V 5 bases short and J 3 bases short, with 10 bases between. The CDR3 DNA follows: TGTGCCAGCAGCCCTAGGGGGGACACCGGGGAGCTGTTTTTT. Its translation: CASSPRGDTGELFF.

Regarding this clonotype: Just one base apart from a much larger clone, this may be a read error. The chain combines TRBV20-1 with TRBJ2-3, with 7 positions matching TRBD2. The CDR3 spans 13 residues. Germline CDR1 is DFQATT and CDR2 is SNEGSKA (reference sequence). Here the CDR3 reads CSASGDTSDTPYF. CDR3 coding DNA: TGCAGCGCCAGCGGGGATACCTCAGATACGCCGTATTTT.

This clonotype was recorded at least ten times. The chain combines TRBV29-1 with TRBJ1-1, with a weak D call TRBD1 (5 bases). This CDR3 contains 12 residues. Trimming shortened V by 4 bases and J by 9 bases, and 15 bases separated the two germline ends. Germline V CDR1 and CDR2: SQVTM, ANQGSEA. CDR3 sequence reads: CSVGAQGGKAFF. CDR3 sequence (DNA): TGCAGCGTTGGCGCCCAGGGAGGTAAAGCTTTCTTT.

This clonotype was seen ten or more times. The J gene is TRBJ2-1, the V gene TRBV6-2 or TRBV6-3; TRBD2 agrees at 11 bases. The CDR3 runs 17 residues. Germline V gives CDR1 MNHEY, CDR2 SVGEGT. The ends lost 3 bases at V and 2 bases at J; junction bases unmatched: 6. The CDR3 sequence: CASSYTSGRGAYNEQFF. The DNA of the CDR3 is TGTGCCAGCAGTTATACTAGCGGGAGAGGGGCCTACAATGAGCAGTTCTTC.

Worth noting for this clonotype: A read error may explain this, as a much larger clone is one base away. This chain joins TRBV3-1 and TRBJ1-2; TRBD1 might be the D (6 bases). The CDR3 is made up of 14 amino acids. The germline V gene encodes CDR1 LGHDT and CDR2 YNNKEL (reference sequence). Trimming took 3 bases from V and 6 from J, leaving 14 bases between them. The CDR3 bases are TGTGCCAGCAGCCATCGGACAGAGGAAGATGGCTACACCTTC. Translation: CASSHRTEEDGYTF.

In this sample, this clonotype turned up many times. This chain joins TRBV25-1 and TRBJ2-3; D call uncertain. Germline values: CDR1 MGHDK, CDR2 SYGVNS. The V end was cut by 1 base, the J end by 6 bases, with 2 bases between. The length of the CDR3 is 11 residues. The CDR3 bases are TGTGCCAGCAGTGAATTGGATACGCAGTATTTT. This codes for CASSELDTQYF.

This clonotype was seen many times. V gene TRBV19 combines with J gene TRBJ2-3; no definite D call. The CDR3 is made up of 14 amino acids. Germline V lookup: CDR1 LNHDA, CDR2 SQIVND (reference sequence). The V end was cut by 7 bases, the J end by 2 bases, with 13 bases between. The CDR3 is CASKRVATTDTQYF. As DNA, the CDR3 is TGTGCCAGTAAAAGGGTGGCGACCACAGATACGCAGTATTTT.

Comment on this clonotype: With a much larger clone just one base away, this may be a read error. This chain links TRBV12-5 with TRBJ1-5; D call uncertain. The V end was cut by 1 base, the J end by 6 bases, with 10 bases between. The germline gives CDR1 LGHNT, CDR2 FRNRAP. The CDR3 contains 14 residues. In DNA form, the CDR3 reads TGTGCTAGTGGTTTGGGTCTCCCCAGTCAGCCCCAGCATTTT. Protein sequence: CASGLGLPSQPQHF.

Details on this clonotype: Only one base separates this from a far larger clonotype, so it likely reflects a read error. The chain employs TRBV4-1 and TRBJ2-1; TRBD1 agrees at 9 bases. Germline CDR1 and CDR2: MGHRA and YSYEKL. CDR3 length: 15 amino acids. This CDR3 reads CASSSDRGFSNEQLF. The DNA for the CDR3 is TGCGCCAGCAGCTCGGACAGGGGTTTCTCCAATGAGCAGCTCTTC.

This clonotype showed up many times. This chain joins TRBV7-9 and TRBJ2-6; possible D gene TRBD1, 5 bases. Trimming took 1 base from V and 4 from J, leaving 14 bases between them. This CDR3 has 17 amino acids. Germline values: CDR1 SEHNR, CDR2 FQNEAQ (reference sequence). In DNA form, the CDR3 reads TGTGCCAGCAGCTTAGGGGGCAAGCGTTTCGGGGCCAACGTCCTGACTTTC. This codes for CASSLGGKRFGANVLTF.

There are many counts of this clonotype. V and J are TRBV20-1 and TRBJ2-1; perhaps TRBD2 as D (6 bases). The CDR3 extends over 14 amino acids. V was pared by 6 bases and J by 6 bases, with 18 bases between. Germline CDR1 DFQATT, CDR2 SNEGSKA (reference sequence). This CDR3 is CSAWGLPGVNEQFF. CDR3 coding DNA: TGCAGTGCCTGGGGACTCCCGGGGGTCAATGAGCAGTTCTTC.

At least ten counts were recorded for this clonotype. V usage is TRBV5-6 and J usage is TRBJ2-5, with 13 bases lining up with TRBD2. The CDR3 has 16 residues. Germline V CDR1 and CDR2: SGHDT, YYEEEE. V shed 3 bases and J 3 bases; nucleotides not matched to a gene: 5. Here the CDR3 DNA reads TGTGCCAGCAGCTCCTGGACTAGCGGGAGAAAAGAGACCCAGTACTTC. This codes for CASSSWTSGRKETQYF.

Worth noting for this clonotype: A read error is possible here, since a much larger clone lies one base away. The V call is TRBV20-1, the J call TRBJ1-1; unclear D gene. CDR1 DFQATT and CDR2 SNEGSKA come from the germline V gene (reference sequence). CDR3 size: 10 residues. The CDR3 coding sequence is TGCAGTGCTAAAAAAGGCGCAGCTCTCTTT. The encoded protein is CSAKKGAALF.

This clonotype was found many times. This chain links TRBV5-1 with TRBJ1-4; no definite D call. The V and J ends lost 1 base and 7 bases respectively, with 14 bases between them. The germline V gene encodes CDR1 SGHRS and CDR2 YFSETQ. The CDR3 runs to 15 residues. The CDR3 sequence: CASSLTHSGGEKLFF. The CDR3 DNA is TGCGCCAGCAGCTTGACACATTCTGGAGGTGAAAAACTGTTTTTT.

This clonotype was detected many times. This chain links TRBV12-3 or TRBV12-4 with TRBJ2-5; 7 bases fit TRBD1. V dropped 6 bases and J dropped 5; count of bases not matched to a gene: 12. This CDR3 comprises 15 residues. For the CDR3, the DNA is TGTGCCAGCAGGTCTGACAGGGCGCTATGGGAGACCCAGTACTTC. As protein: CASRSDRALWETQYF.

Ten or more counts support this clonotype. This sequence joins TRBV5-1 and TRBJ1-1, with a weak D call TRBD1 (6 bases). Trimming took off 4 bases at V and 6 bases at J, with 22 bases between the two ends. Germline assignment: CDR1 SGHRS and CDR2 YFSETQ. The CDR3 runs 16 residues. CDR3 in DNA: TGCGCCAGCAGCCGTGACGGTCCCTATGGGGGCGCTGAAGCTTTCTTT. Its translation is CASSRDGPYGGAEAFF.

This clonotype occurred many times. The gene calls are TRBV6-1 and TRBJ2-3; tentative D call: TRBD2 (5 bases). V lost 7 bases and J 0 bases, leaving 14 bases between the germline ends. This CDR3 has 15 amino acids. Germline V gene sequence: CDR1 MNHNS, CDR2 SASEGT. CDR3 DNA: TGTGCCAGCACCACCGGGGTCTTTAGCACAGATACGCAGTATTTT. It translates to CASTTGVFSTDTQYF.

Remarks on this clonotype: Germline is not matched at one junction end, which may reflect a read error. This chain joins TRBV29-1 and TRBJ2-1, with D possibly matching TRBD1 (6 bases). Germline V lookup: CDR1 SQVTM, CDR2 ANQGSEA. CDR3 length equals 12 residues. CDR3 in DNA: TGCAGCGTCGGGACACCCTACAATGGGCAGTTCTTC. This sequence encodes CSVGTPYNGQFF.

This clonotype has ten or more counts. V and J are TRBV7-8 and TRBJ2-1, with 12 bases fitting TRBD1. The germline CDR1 and CDR2 sequences are SGHVS and FQNEAQ. The CDR3 runs to 17 residues. With 5 bases clipped from V and 4 bases from J, the junction kept 9 bases outside the gene matches. The CDR3 is CASSPKRDRGRYNEQFF. CDR3 DNA: TGTGCCAGCAGCCCAAAACGGGACAGGGGGCGTTACAATGAGCAGTTCTTC.